This T cell receptor beta chain was observed in a study of OX40 agonist ivuxolimab in advanced cancers. Overall study: The patients received agonistic anti-OX40 (CD134) antibody ivuxolimab. Broader study findings: In CD8+ T cells, expanded clones were on average more numerous than in CD4+. No antigen was identified for the clonally expanded peripheral T cells.

Germline V gene lookup returns CDR1 WNHNN and CDR2 SYGVQD (reference sequence). V was trimmed by 5 bases and J by 3 bases, leaving 17 bases between them. There are 16 residues in the CDR3. Generated by immunoSEQ multiplex PCR, the TCRdb table keeps only in-frame clones and is missing some. In the table there are tens of thousands of clones, roughly nine tenths of which are singletons. Concerning this clone: Its antigen is not identified.

The sample here was CD4+ or CD8+ T cells sorted from blood, taken in a trial of the OX40 agonist ivuxolimab. The TCR sequence derives from an adult with an advanced solid tumor such as melanoma, head and neck, liver or kidney cancer. The chain joins TRBV10-1 to TRBJ2-1; possibly TRBD1 for D (6 bases). The CDR3 DNA is TGCGCCAGCAGTTTCTCGACAGGCCTCCTCTACAATGAGCAGTTCTTC. It specifies CASSFSTGLLYNEQFF.